The present entry profiles one T cell receptor beta chain with its context. The source of the sample is a study of blood T cell repertoires in COVID-19. At the level of the study: Sample material is recorded as cDNA or gDNA derived from T cells, B-cell-depleted T cells, or PBMCs.

The method was immunoSEQ multiplex PCR; TCRdb's version includes in-frame clones alone and lacks a portion of them. The sample includes approximately 270,000 clones, about nine tenths of them seen just once. The CDR3 loop spans 11 amino acids. Trimming took 4 bases from V and 7 from J, leaving 4 bases between them. Germline CDR1 is KGHDR and CDR2 is SFDVKD. The chain has TRBV24-1 and TRBJ2-1, with unresolved D. This sequence was found in a man between 40 and 49 years old with active or convalescent COVID-19. The sequencing sample was made of peripheral blood. Here the CDR3 reads CATSDRNEQFF. CDR3 sequence (DNA): TGTGCCACCAGTGACCGTAATGAGCAGTTCTTC.